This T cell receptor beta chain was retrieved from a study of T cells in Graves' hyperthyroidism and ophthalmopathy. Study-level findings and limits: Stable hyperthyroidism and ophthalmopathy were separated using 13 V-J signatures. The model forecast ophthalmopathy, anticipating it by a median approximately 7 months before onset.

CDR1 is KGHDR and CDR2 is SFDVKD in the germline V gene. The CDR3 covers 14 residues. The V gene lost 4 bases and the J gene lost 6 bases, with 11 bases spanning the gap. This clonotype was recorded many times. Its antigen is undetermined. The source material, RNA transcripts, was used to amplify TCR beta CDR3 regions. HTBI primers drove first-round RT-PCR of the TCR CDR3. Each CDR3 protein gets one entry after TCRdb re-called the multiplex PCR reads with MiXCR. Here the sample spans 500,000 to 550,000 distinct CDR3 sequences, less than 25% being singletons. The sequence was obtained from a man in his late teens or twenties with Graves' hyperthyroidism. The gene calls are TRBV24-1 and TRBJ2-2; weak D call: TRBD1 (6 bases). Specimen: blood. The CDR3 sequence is CATSDRTVSGELFF. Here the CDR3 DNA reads TGTGCCACCAGTGACAGGACAGTGTCCGGGGAGCTGTTTTTT.